One and the same sample provided the 18 T cell receptor beta chains below, sequenced in a study of cytomegalovirus exposure and HLA in healthy donors. It was with 60 Vbeta and 13 Jbeta primers that the PCR ran. The table came from immunoSEQ multiplex PCR; TCRdb's copy has only in-frame clones and leaves some out. Here the sample spans around 60,000 clones, approximately 75% being singletons. The sample consisted of PBMCs. These TCRs come from a man aged 45 to 65 in good health and CMV-seropositive.

The rearrangement uses TRBV6-5 and TRBJ1-1; tentative D call: TRBD1 (5 bases). V was trimmed by 0 bases and J by 11 bases, leaving 19 bases between them. This CDR3 has 15 residues. CDR1 is MNHEY and CDR2 is SVGAGI in the germline V gene. DNA of the CDR3: TGTGCCAGCAGTTACTCGGGTCGGGGGACGGAGGGGGCTTTCTTT. It encodes CASSYSGRGTEGAFF.

The chain is built from TRBV10-2 and TRBJ2-1; perhaps TRBD2 as D (6 bases). The V gene lost 3 bases and the J gene lost 2 bases, with 11 bases spanning the gap. This CDR3 is built from 15 residues. Germline V gene data show CDR1 as WSHSY and CDR2 as SAAADI. CDR3 DNA: TGCGCCAGCAGTGATGGAGGGAGGCCCTACAATGAGCAGTTCTTC. It encodes CASSDGGRPYNEQFF.

V is TRBV28 and J is TRBJ1-2, with D hard to call. The CDR3 consists of 14 residues. Germline V gene sequence: CDR1 MDHEN, CDR2 SYDVKM. V shed 2 bases and J shed 0 bases, with 7 bases lying between them. CDR3 DNA: TGTGCCAGCAGTTTAGAGGGAGCTAACTATGGCTACACCTTC. Translation gives CASSLEGANYGYTF.

In its sample, this clone was seen a few times. Since the CDR3 does not end with the conserved phenylalanine or tryptophan, this likely comes from a read error. J is TRBJ1-1 and V is TRBV6-4; TRBD1 is a possible D gene (6 bases). Germline CDR1 and CDR2: MRHNA and SNTAGT. The length of the CDR3 is 14 residues. The CDR3 reads CASSDGAGGTDAFY. The CDR3 DNA follows: TGTGCCAGCAGTGACGGGGCGGGGGGCACTGACGCTTTCTAT.

This sequence joins TRBV27 and TRBJ2-1; 8 bases are shared with TRBD1. Trimming took 7 bases from V and 0 from J; bases not matched to a gene: 20. CDR1 and CDR2 (germline): MNHEY, SMNVEV (reference sequence). The CDR3 spans 20 residues. CDR3 coding DNA: TGTGCCAGCATATTCCCCCGGACAGGGCGGGGTGGGGTCTCCTACAATGAGCAGTTCTTC. Its translation: CASIFPRTGRGGVSYNEQFF.

This clone was recorded a few times. The chain couples TRBV23-1 to TRBJ1-2; 7 bases are a match to TRBD1. TRBV23-1 is noted as an ORF with a role that remains uncertain. This CDR3 has 12 amino acids. V lost 7 bases to trimming and J lost 8 bases; unmatched junction nucleotides: 7. The CDR3 sequence: CASISRQGGYTF. CDR3 DNA: TGCGCCAGCATATCCAGACAGGGAGGCTACACCTTC.

The chain couples TRBV14 to TRBJ2-2; D may be TRBD2 (6 bases). The CDR3 has 17 amino acids. Germline V gene lookup returns CDR1 SGHDN and CDR2 FVKESK. Trimming stripped 1 base from V and 2 bases from J, with 14 bases between. This CDR3 is CASSQGMSGLNTGELFF. For the CDR3, the DNA is TGTGCCAGCAGCCAAGGAATGTCAGGACTAAACACCGGGGAGCTGTTTTTT.

The gene calls are TRBV2 and TRBJ2-1; D is perhaps TRBD2 (6 bases). Germline V gene data show CDR1 as SNHLY and CDR2 as FYNNEI. V was shortened by 4 bases and J by 8 bases, with 18 bases between the two germline ends. The CDR3 is made up of 15 amino acids. The CDR3 DNA sequence: TGTGCCAGCAGTGCAGCCAGCGGGCGCGGGGATGAGCAGTTCTTC. This translates into CASSAASGRGDEQFF.

The V and J genes are TRBV27 and TRBJ2-3; 10 nucleotides agree with TRBD1. CDR3 length: 15 residues. Per the germline V gene, CDR1 is MNHEY and CDR2 is SMNVEV (reference sequence). The J segment lost 7 bases and the V segment lost 8 bases, leaving 12 bases of the junction unmatched. The CDR3 bases are TGTGCCAGCTGCACCCGGGACAGGGGATCGAATACGCAGTATTTT. It translates to CASCTRDRGSNTQYF.

The chain combines TRBV9 with TRBJ1-3, with 11 nucleotides matching TRBD1. Germline CDR1 is SGDLS and CDR2 is YYNGEE. After removal of 5 bases from V and 5 bases from J, the junction contained 6 bases not matched to a gene. The length of the CDR3 is 15 residues. The CDR3 loop is CASRAGTGGRNTIYF. For the CDR3, the DNA is TGTGCCAGCAGGGCGGGGACAGGGGGTCGAAACACCATATATTTT.

The rearrangement joins TRBV11-2 to TRBJ1-1; D is uncertain. The V end was cut by 0 bases, the J end by 4 bases, with 12 bases between. Germline V lookup: CDR1 SGHAT, CDR2 FQNNGV. The CDR3 has 15 residues. CDR3 sequence: CASSLETAPGTEAFF. The CDR3 nucleotides are TGTGCCAGCAGCTTAGAAACAGCCCCAGGCACTGAAGCTTTCTTT.

This rearrangement joins TRBV14 to TRBJ1-6; D is perhaps TRBD1 (6 bases). The CDR3 is 17 amino acids. V lost 1 base to trimming and J lost 4 bases, with 14 bases between them. Germline CDR1 is SGHDN and CDR2 is FVKESK. This chain's CDR3 is CASSQADSMRYNSPLHF. CDR3 coding DNA: TGTGCCAGCAGCCAAGCGGACAGTATGCGGTATAATTCACCCCTCCACTTT.

The V gene is TRBV5-1, the J gene TRBJ1-2, with a possible D match to TRBD1 (5 bases). This CDR3 has 17 amino acids. Germline loops: CDR1 SGHRS, CDR2 YFSETQ. The V and J ends lost 0 bases and 3 bases respectively, with 18 bases between them. Here the CDR3 reads CASSLAVGTLGDYGYTF. In nucleotides, the CDR3 is TGCGCCAGCAGCTTGGCCGTCGGGACTCTGGGCGACTATGGCTACACCTTC.

DNA of the CDR3: TGTGCCAGCAGTTTAAAGGACAGGGGCCCACCTGCTTCCTACGAGCAGTACTTC. Residues: CASSLKDRGPPASYEQYF. V and J are TRBV27 and TRBJ2-7; 9 bases map to TRBD1. V dropped 2 bases and J dropped 1; count of bases not matched to a gene: 12. Germline V lookup: CDR1 MNHEY, CDR2 SMNVEV (reference sequence). This CDR3 comprises 18 residues.

This clone occurred once. The rearrangement uses TRBV5-1 and TRBJ2-7, with D uncertain. The CDR3 contains 13 residues. Trimming took off 3 bases at V and 4 bases at J, with 11 bases between the two ends. CDR1 and CDR2 (germline): SGHRS, YFSETQ. CDR3 sequence reads: CASSSPAVYEQYF. CDR3 nucleotide sequence: TGCGCCAGCAGCTCCCCTGCAGTGTACGAGCAGTACTTC.

This clone was found a few times. The CDR3 DNA reads as TGTGCCAGCAGGGGGGACACGTACAATGAGCAGTTCTTC. Translated, it gives CASRGDTYNEQFF. This chain uses TRBV2 with TRBJ2-1, with D perhaps matching TRBD1 (6 bases). V lost 6 bases and J 4 bases, leaving 10 bases between the germline ends. The CDR3 sequence is 13 residues long. Germline values: CDR1 SNHLY, CDR2 FYNNEI.

V gene TRBV14 combines with J gene TRBJ1-5; D gene ambiguous. The V end lost 5 bases, the J end lost 6 bases, and 8 bases lay between the germline ends. The germline V gene has CDR1 SGHDN and CDR2 FVKESK. The CDR3 is 12 amino acids. This CDR3 reads CASSFGTQPQHF. CDR3 sequence (DNA): TGTGCCAGCAGCTTCGGTACTCAGCCCCAGCATTTT.

The rearrangement joins TRBV27 to TRBJ2-5; D is ambiguous. The CDR3 consists of 14 residues. The germline CDR1 and CDR2 sequences are MNHEY and SMNVEV (reference sequence). The V and J ends lost 3 bases and 5 bases respectively, with 13 bases between them. Here the CDR3 reads CASSLSSNRETQYF. CDR3 bases: TGTGCCAGCAGTTTGTCCTCCAATCGGGAGACCCAGTACTTC.